A single T cell receptor (beta chain) is shown here with its context. This sample stems from a study of cytomegalovirus exposure and HLA in healthy donors. Study background: An early data release held some 85 million unique TCRs from HLA-typed donors.

V was clipped by 4 bases and J by 1 base, with 11 bases between them. Germline V gene data show CDR1 as SGHKS and CDR2 as YYEKEE (reference sequence). The CDR3 has 14 residues. Use of 60 Vbeta and 13 Jbeta primers characterized the PCR. Generated by immunoSEQ multiplex PCR, the TCRdb table keeps only in-frame clones and is missing some. The data hold roughly 190,000 clones, with roughly four fifths observed a single time. The sequenced sample consisted of PBMCs. The chain combines TRBV5-5 with TRBJ1-1; D is undetermined. The clonotype comes from a woman aged 45 to 65 in good health and CMV-seropositive. Written as DNA, the CDR3 is TGTGCCAGCAGCCTTCAGGCGTCGAACACTGAAGCTTTCTTT. Encoded protein: CASSLQASNTEAFF.